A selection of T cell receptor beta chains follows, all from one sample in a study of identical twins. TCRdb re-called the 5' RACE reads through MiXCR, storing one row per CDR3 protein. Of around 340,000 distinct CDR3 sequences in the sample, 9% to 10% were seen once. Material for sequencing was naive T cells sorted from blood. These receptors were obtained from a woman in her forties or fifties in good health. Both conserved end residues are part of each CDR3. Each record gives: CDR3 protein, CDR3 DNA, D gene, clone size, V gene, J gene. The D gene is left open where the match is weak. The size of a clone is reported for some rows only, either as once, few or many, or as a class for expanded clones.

CSARDEAANTGELFF,TGCAGTGCTAGAGATGAGGCAGCGAACACCGGGGAGCTGTTTTTT,NA,NA,TRBV20-1,TRBJ2-2
CASSHGPGAEKLFF,TGCGCCAGCAGCCACGGACCAGGGGCTGAAAAACTGTTTTTT,NA,NA,TRBV4-1,TRBJ1-4
CATSSGTYNEQFF,TGTGCCACCAGCTCCGGGACCTACAATGAGCAGTTCTTC,NA,NA,TRBV15,TRBJ2-1
CASSPTTGLNYEQYF,TGCGCCAGCAGCCCTACGACAGGGCTAAACTACGAGCAGTACTTC,TRBD1,NA,TRBV5-1,TRBJ2-7
CASSWTSGIGNEQFF,TGTGCCAGCAGTTGGACTAGCGGGATCGGCAATGAGCAGTTCTTC,TRBD2,NA,TRBV12-3/TRBV12-4,TRBJ2-1
CASRDRPNEKLFF,TGTGCCAGCAGGGACAGACCCAATGAAAAACTGTTTTTT,NA,many,TRBV6-1,TRBJ1-4
CASSYRDPQQYF,TGTGCCAGCAGTTACCGGGACCCTCAGCAGTACTTC,NA,few,TRBV12-3/TRBV12-4,TRBJ2-7
CASSIDRSRDVHNEQFF,TGTGCCAGTAGTATAGATCGTTCCAGGGATGTCCACAATGAGCAGTTCTTC,NA,NA,TRBV19,TRBJ2-1
CASSAPGLPFPPHSGANVLTF,TGTGCCAGCAGTGCTCCGGGACTACCTTTTCCTCCTCACTCTGGGGCCAACGTCCTGACTTTC,TRBD2,NA,TRBV28,TRBJ2-6
CASSLEWAAQQETQYF,TGTGCCAGCAGCTTGGAGTGGGCGGCCCAACAAGAGACCCAGTACTTC,NA,many,TRBV5-5,TRBJ2-5
CSARDYGGRDYGYTF,TGCAGTGCTAGAGATTACGGGGGACGAGACTATGGCTACACCTTC,NA,few,TRBV20-1,TRBJ1-2
CATSGDFTDEQFF,TGTGCCACCAGTGGGGACTTTACGGATGAGCAGTTCTTC,NA,many,TRBV24-1,TRBJ2-1
CASSGDSYEQYF,TGCGCCAGCAGCGGGGACTCCTACGAGCAGTACTTC,NA,many,TRBV5-1,TRBJ2-7
CASNGLAEKSYNEQFF,TGTGCCAGCAACGGACTAGCGGAGAAGTCCTACAATGAGCAGTTCTTC,TRBD2,NA,TRBV6-2/TRBV6-3,TRBJ2-1
CASSFAGGRSYNEQFF,TGTGCCAGCAGCTTTGCAGGGGGCCGCTCTTACAATGAGCAGTTCTTC,TRBD1,many,TRBV7-9,TRBJ2-1
CASSLTGLLFTDTQYF,TGTGCCAGCAGCCTGACAGGGTTATTATTCACAGATACGCAGTATTTT,TRBD1,NA,TRBV12-3/TRBV12-4,TRBJ2-3
CASSERAGTNTGELFF,TGCGCCAGCAGTGAAAGGGCGGGCACGAACACCGGGGAGCTGTTTTTT,NA,NA,TRBV10-2,TRBJ2-2
CASSSTDSTDTQYF,TGTGCCAGCTCATCGACGGATAGCACAGATACGCAGTATTTT,NA,NA,TRBV18,TRBJ2-3
CSIDGHTEAFF,TGCAGCATTGACGGTCACACTGAAGCTTTCTTT,NA,many,TRBV29-1,TRBJ1-1
CASSGQGSYNEQFF,TGCGCCAGCAGCGGACAGGGCTCCTACAATGAGCAGTTCTTC,TRBD1,many,TRBV5-1,TRBJ2-1
CASKEGTSAAYEQYF,TGTGCCAGCAAGGAGGGGACTAGCGCGGCCTACGAGCAGTACTTC,TRBD2,many,TRBV12-3/TRBV12-4,TRBJ2-7
CSALTGSGGYTF,TGCAGTGCCCTGACAGGGTCAGGAGGCTACACCTTC,TRBD1,few,TRBV20-1,TRBJ1-2
CASRTNLAGVQYF,TGCGCCAGCAGGACAAACTTAGCGGGAGTCCAGTATTTT,TRBD2,few,TRBV10-1,TRBJ2-3
CASSQGSGQDSYGYTF,TGTGCCAGCAGCCAAGGGTCAGGACAGGATAGCTATGGCTACACCTTC,TRBD1,few,TRBV4-2,TRBJ1-2
CASSSSTGELFF,TGTGCCAGCAGTTCCTCCACCGGGGAGCTGTTTTTT,NA,few,TRBV6-6,TRBJ2-2
CSATTGTTLGEQYF,TGCAGCGCAACTACCGGGACAACCCTTGGGGAGCAGTACTTC,NA,NA,TRBV29-1,TRBJ2-7
CASSDDRITGANVLTF,TGTGCCAGCAGTGATGACAGAATTACTGGGGCCAACGTCCTGACTTTC,NA,few,TRBV6-1,TRBJ2-6
CASSPGTTYYNEQFF,TGTGCCAGCAGTCCGGGGACTACCTACTACAATGAGCAGTTCTTC,TRBD2,NA,TRBV12-3/TRBV12-4,TRBJ2-1
CASSPKGARGEKLFF,TGTGCCAGCAGCCCTAAGGGGGCGAGAGGTGAAAAACTGTTTTTT,TRBD1,many,TRBV3-1,TRBJ1-4
CASSRYGTLNTEAFF,TGTGCCAGCTCTCGTTACGGGACTTTGAACACTGAAGCTTTCTTT,NA,NA,TRBV12-3/TRBV12-4,TRBJ1-1
CASSLYRASTDTQYF,TGTGCCAGCAGTTTGTATAGGGCCAGCACAGATACGCAGTATTTT,NA,NA,TRBV27,TRBJ2-3
CSARVGTSGDNEQFF,TGCAGTGCTAGAGTAGGGACTAGCGGGGACAATGAGCAGTTCTTC,TRBD2,few,TRBV20-1,TRBJ2-1
CASSLGTGGNVWAFF,TGTGCCAGCAGCTTAGGGACAGGGGGCAATGTTTGGGCTTTCTTT,TRBD1,NA,TRBV7-9,TRBJ1-1
CASSWTASGRTDTQYF,TGTGCCAGCAGTTGGACGGCTAGCGGGAGAACAGATACGCAGTATTTT,TRBD2,many,TRBV12-3/TRBV12-4,TRBJ2-3
CASSARTSGRTPTDTQYF,TGTGCCAGCAGCGCCCGGACTAGCGGGAGGACTCCCACAGATACGCAGTATTTT,TRBD2,NA,TRBV9,TRBJ2-3
CASSPPGGRSYNEQFF,TGTGCCAGCAGCCCGCCTGGCGGTCGCTCCTACAATGAGCAGTTCTTC,NA,few,TRBV7-8,TRBJ2-1
CASSFGQGTEAFF,TGTGCCAGTAGTTTCGGACAGGGCACTGAAGCTTTCTTT,TRBD1,NA,TRBV19,TRBJ1-1
CASSPLAGVSNEQFF,TGTGCCAGCAGCCCACTAGCGGGAGTAAGCAATGAGCAGTTCTTC,TRBD2,NA,TRBV9,TRBJ2-1
CASSRVPSGRAGNEQFF,TGTGCCAGCAGCCGGGTGCCTAGCGGGAGGGCAGGCAATGAGCAGTTCTTC,TRBD2,many,TRBV7-9,TRBJ2-1
CASSYPGQVDYNEQFF,TGTGCCAGCAGTTACCCGGGACAGGTTGACTACAATGAGCAGTTCTTC,TRBD1,few,TRBV12-3/TRBV12-4,TRBJ2-1
CASSDATGYYGYTF,TGTGCCAGCAGCGATGCAACAGGGTACTATGGCTACACCTTC,NA,many,TRBV2,TRBJ1-2
CATSGGVQGSGETQYF,TGTGCCACCAGTGGGGGCGTACAGGGGTCGGGGGAGACCCAGTACTTC,TRBD1,NA,TRBV24-1,TRBJ2-5
CASSPYSEKLFF,TGTGCCAGCTCACCTTACTCTGAAAAACTGTTTTTT,NA,NA,TRBV18,TRBJ1-4
CAISGFRYEQYF,TGTGCCATCAGTGGTTTCCGCTACGAGCAGTACTTC,NA,NA,TRBV10-3,TRBJ2-7
CASSLATNNSPLHF,TGTGCCAGCAGCTTAGCGACCAATAATTCACCCCTCCACTTT,NA,many,TRBV7-2,TRBJ1-6
CASSLGPQNTEAFF,TGTGCCAGCAGCTTAGGACCCCAGAACACTGAAGCTTTCTTT,NA,NA,TRBV7-6,TRBJ1-1
CASSGTGLAYNEQFF,TGTGCCAGCAGTGGCACGGGACTAGCCTACAATGAGCAGTTCTTC,TRBD2,few,TRBV6-1,TRBJ2-1
CASSRGAAYNEQFF,TGTGCCAGCAGCCGAGGGGCGGCATACAATGAGCAGTTCTTC,NA,many,TRBV11-2,TRBJ2-1